Sequencing of this TCR beta chain was carried out in a study of blood T cell repertoires in COVID-19. Per the original data handling: Nucleated cell counts were estimated from reference gene primer amplification. Method: immunoSEQ multiplex PCR; TCRdb's copy keeps in-frame clones and lacks some. That table supplies the V and J calls and clone size; D and trimming were determined from the DNA. The table has 90,000 to 150,000 clones, roughly 84% seen once; the top ten hold around 4.2%. Germline-derived CDR1 and CDR2 are MDHEN and SYDVKM. V was trimmed by 5 bases and J by 2 bases, leaving 10 bases between them. The CDR3 consists of 13 residues.

The receptor was derived from a man in his 60s with acute or convalescent COVID-19. The chain couples TRBV28 to TRBJ2-7; D may be TRBD2 (5 bases). Input material: peripheral blood. The CDR3: CASSGWETYEQYF. The CDR3 coding sequence is TGTGCCAGCAGTGGCTGGGAGACCTACGAGCAGTACTTC.